This T cell receptor (beta chain) stems from a study of regulatory T cells in long-lasting Graves disease. Study background: Newly diagnosed Graves' patients had under 3 months of antithyroid drugs.

The time point was: newly diagnosed GD, antithyroid drugs for less than 3 months. PBMCs were the source of the RNA used for TCR sequencing. Combining iRepertoire HTBI primers with Arm-PCR of CDR3 regions, the authors built TCR beta libraries. TCRdb reanalysed the multiplex PCR reads using MiXCR and keeps one entry per CDR3 protein. The table records hundreds of thousands of distinct CDR3 sequences, around 15% of them present only once. V was clipped by 6 bases and J by 3 bases, with 6 bases between them. Germline CDR1 is MDHEN and CDR2 is SYDVKM. The CDR3 has 11 residues. This clonotype was detected ten times or more. Its antigen remains unidentified. Study-level results: Persistent disease was associated with favored TRBV28 usage and with favored use of TRBJ1-2 and TRBJ2-5.

The same specimen was also included in a second study, on T cells in Graves' hyperthyroidism and ophthalmopathy.

The chain combines TRBV28 with TRBJ2-7; no clear D. Source: peripheral blood mononuclear cells (PBMCs), taken at new diagnosis, from a patient treated with antithyroid drugs. The TCR originated in a woman aged 35-65 years with Graves disease. CDR3 in amino acids: CASSLVYEQYF. The CDR3 coding sequence is TGTGCCAGCAGCCTCGTCTACGAGCAGTACTTC.